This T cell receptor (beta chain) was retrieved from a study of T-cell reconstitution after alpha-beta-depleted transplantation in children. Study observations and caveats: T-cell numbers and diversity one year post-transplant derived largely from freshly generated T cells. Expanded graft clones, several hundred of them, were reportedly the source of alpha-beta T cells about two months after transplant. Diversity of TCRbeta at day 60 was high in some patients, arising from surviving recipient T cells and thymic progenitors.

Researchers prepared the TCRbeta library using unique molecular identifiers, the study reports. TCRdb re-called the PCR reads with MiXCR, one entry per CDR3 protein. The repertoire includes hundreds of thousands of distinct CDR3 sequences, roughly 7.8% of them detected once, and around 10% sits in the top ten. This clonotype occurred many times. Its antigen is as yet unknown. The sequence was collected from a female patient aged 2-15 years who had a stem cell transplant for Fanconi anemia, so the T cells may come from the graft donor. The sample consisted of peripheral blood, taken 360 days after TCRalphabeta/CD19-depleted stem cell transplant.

The CDR3 loop is CSVEKGGMVTYNEQFF. The DNA of the CDR3 is TGCAGCGTTGAAAAAGGGGGAATGGTTACTTACAATGAGCAGTTCTTC. This sequence joins TRBV29-1 and TRBJ2-1; possible D gene TRBD1, 6 bases. CDR1 is SQVTM and CDR2 is ANQGSEA in the germline V gene. The CDR3 spans 16 residues. The germline V and J ends were trimmed by 2 bases and 4 bases, with 18 bases remaining between them.